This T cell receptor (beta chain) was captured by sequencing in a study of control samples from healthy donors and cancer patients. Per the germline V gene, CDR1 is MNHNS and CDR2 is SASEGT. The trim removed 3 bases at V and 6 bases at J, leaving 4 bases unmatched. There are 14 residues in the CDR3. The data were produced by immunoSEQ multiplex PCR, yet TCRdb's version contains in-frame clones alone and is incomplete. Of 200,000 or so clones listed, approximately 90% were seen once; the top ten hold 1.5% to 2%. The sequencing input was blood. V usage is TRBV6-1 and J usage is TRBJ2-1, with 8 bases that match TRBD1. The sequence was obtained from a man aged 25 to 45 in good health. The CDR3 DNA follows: TGTGCCAGCAGTGACAGGGGGCTAGCCAATGAGCAGTTCTTC. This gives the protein CASSDRGLANEQFF.